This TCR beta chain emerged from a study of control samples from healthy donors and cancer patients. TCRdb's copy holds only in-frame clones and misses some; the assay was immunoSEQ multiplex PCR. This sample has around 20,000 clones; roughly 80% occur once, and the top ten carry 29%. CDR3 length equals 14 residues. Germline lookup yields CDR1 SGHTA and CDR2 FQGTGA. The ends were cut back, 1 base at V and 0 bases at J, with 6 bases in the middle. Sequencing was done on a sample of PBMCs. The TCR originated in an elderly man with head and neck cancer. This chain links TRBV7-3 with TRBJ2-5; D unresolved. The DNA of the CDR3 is TGTGCCAGCAGCTTAAGGGCCAACCAAGAGACCCAGTACTTC. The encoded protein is CASSLRANQETQYF. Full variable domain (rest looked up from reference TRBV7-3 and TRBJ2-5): GAGVSQTPSNKVTEKGKYVELRCDPISGHTALYWYRQSLGQGPEFLIYFQGTGAADDSGLPNDRFFAVRPEGSVSTLKIQRTERGDSAVYLCASSLRANQETQYFGPGTRLLVL.